The present entry profiles one T cell receptor beta chain with its context. Germline V gene data show CDR1 as SQVTM and CDR2 as ANQGSEA. Trimming left V 4 bases short and J 6 bases short, with 18 bases between. This CDR3 has 15 amino acids. The data originate from a study of blood T cell repertoires in COVID-19. In the study overall: PBMCs, B-cell-depleted T cells, or T cells provided the cDNA or gDNA that made up the material.

Original processing notes: For nucleated cells, counts were estimated from reference gene primer amplification. Repertoires were generated with immunoSEQ multiplex PCR, while TCRdb's copy carries only in-frame clones and drops some. V, J and clone size are those of that table, while D and trimming were read from the DNA. The table lists around 120,000 clones, just over 70% of them singletons. The receptor was isolated from a human donor with acute or convalescent COVID-19. The donor label of this sample is uncertain. The sequenced sample was peripheral blood. V and J are TRBV29-1 and TRBJ1-4; D remains unclear. For the CDR3, the DNA is TGCAGCGTTGGCCAAAATGTGGGTGCGGATGAAAAACTGTTTTTT. It is translated as CSVGQNVGADEKLFF.